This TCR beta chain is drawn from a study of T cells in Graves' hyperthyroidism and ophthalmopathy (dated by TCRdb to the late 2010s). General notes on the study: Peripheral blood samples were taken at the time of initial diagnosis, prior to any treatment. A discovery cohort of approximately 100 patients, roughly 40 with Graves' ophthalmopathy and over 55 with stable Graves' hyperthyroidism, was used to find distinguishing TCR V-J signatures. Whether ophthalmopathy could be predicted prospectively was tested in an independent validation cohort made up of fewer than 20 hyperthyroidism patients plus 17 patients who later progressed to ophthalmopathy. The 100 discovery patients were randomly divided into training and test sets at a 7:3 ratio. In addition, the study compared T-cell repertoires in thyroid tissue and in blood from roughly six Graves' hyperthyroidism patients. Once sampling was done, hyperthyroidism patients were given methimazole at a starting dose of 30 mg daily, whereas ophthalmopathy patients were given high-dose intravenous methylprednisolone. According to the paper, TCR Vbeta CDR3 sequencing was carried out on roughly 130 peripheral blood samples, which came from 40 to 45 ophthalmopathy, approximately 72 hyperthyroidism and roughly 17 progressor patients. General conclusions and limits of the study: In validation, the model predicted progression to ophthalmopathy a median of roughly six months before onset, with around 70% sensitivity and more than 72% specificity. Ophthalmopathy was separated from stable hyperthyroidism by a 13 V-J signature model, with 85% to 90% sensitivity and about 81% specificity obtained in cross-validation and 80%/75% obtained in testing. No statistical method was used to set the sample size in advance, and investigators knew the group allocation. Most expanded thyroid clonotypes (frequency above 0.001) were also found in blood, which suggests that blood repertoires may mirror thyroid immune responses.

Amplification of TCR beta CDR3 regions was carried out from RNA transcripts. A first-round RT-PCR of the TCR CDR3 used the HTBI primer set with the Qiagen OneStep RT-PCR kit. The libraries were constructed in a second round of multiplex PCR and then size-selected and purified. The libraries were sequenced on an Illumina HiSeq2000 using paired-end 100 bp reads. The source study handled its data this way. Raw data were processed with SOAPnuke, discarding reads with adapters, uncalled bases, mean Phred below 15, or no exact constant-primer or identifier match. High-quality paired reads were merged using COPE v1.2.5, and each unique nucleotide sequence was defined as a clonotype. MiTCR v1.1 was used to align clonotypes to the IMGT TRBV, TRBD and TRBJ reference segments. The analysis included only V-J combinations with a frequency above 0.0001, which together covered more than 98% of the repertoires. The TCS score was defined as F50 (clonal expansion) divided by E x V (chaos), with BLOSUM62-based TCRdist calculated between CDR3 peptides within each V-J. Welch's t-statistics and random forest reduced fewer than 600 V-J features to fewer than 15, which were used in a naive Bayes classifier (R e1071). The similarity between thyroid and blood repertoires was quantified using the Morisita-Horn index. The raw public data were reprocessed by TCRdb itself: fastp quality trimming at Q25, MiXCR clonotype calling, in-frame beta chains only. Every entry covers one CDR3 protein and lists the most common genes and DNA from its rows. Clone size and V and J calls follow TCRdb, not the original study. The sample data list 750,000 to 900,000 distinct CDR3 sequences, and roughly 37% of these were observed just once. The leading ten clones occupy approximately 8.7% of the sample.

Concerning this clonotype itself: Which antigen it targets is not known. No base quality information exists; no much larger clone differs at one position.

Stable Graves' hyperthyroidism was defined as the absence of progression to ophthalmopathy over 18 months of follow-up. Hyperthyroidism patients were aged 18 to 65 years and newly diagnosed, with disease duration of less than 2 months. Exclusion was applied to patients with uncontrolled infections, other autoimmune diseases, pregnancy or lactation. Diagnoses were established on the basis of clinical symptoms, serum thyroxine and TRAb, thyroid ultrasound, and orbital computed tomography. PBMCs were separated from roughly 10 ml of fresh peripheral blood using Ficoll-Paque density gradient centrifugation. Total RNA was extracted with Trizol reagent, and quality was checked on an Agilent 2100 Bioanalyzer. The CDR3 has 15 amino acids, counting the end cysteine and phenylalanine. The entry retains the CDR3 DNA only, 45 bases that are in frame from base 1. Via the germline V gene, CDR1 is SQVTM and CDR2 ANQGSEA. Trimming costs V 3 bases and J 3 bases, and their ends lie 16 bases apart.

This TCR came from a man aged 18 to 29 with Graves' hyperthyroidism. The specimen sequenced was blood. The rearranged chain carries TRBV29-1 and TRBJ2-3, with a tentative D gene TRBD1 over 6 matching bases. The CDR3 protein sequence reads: CSVEPQGWRTDTQYF. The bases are TGCAGCGTTGAGCCCCAGGGGTGGAGGACAGATACGCAGTATTTT.